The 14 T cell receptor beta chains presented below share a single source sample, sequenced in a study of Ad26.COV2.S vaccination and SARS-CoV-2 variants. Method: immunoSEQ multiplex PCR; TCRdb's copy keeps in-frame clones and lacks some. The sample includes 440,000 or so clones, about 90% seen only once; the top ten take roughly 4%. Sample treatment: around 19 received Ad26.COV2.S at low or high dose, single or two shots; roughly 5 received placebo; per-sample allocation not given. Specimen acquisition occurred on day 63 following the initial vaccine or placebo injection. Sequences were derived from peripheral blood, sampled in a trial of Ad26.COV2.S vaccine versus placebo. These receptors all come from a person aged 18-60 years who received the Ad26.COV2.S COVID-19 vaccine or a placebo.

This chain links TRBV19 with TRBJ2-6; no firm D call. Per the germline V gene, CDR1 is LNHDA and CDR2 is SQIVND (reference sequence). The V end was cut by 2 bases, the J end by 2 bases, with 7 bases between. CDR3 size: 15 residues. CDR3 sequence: CASSISGAGANVLTF. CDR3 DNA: TGTGCCAGTAGTATATCTGGGGCTGGGGCCAACGTCCTGACTTTC.

CDR3: CASSQDPSSIEQFF. The CDR3 DNA reads TGCGCCAGCAGCCAAGATCCAAGTTCGATTGAGCAGTTCTTC. The V gene is TRBV4-3, the J gene TRBJ2-1; D unclear. Trimming removed 0 bases at V and 9 bases at J, with 12 bases between. Germline assignment: CDR1 LGHNA and CDR2 YSLEER. The CDR3 is 14 residues long.

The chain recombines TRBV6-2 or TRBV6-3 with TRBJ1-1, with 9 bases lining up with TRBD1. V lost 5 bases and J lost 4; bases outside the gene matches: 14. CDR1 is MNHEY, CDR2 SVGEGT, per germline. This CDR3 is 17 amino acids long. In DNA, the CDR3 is TGTGCCAGCAGTAGACAGAGAATAGGACAGGGGACCACTGAAGCTTTCTTT. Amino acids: CASSRQRIGQGTTEAFF.

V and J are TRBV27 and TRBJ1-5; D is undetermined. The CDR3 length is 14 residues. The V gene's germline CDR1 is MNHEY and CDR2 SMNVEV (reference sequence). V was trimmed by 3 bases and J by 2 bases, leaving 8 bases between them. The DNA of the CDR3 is TGTGCCAGCAGTTTGACATGGGGCAATCAGCCCCAGCATTTT. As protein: CASSLTWGNQPQHF.

CDR3 sequence (DNA): TGTGCCAGTAGTACCCGACAGGGTGAACCAGATACGCAGTATTTT. This codes for CASSTRQGEPDTQYF. This chain connects TRBV19 to TRBJ2-3; 7 bases line up with TRBD1. CDR3 length equals 15 residues. Germline V gene lookup returns CDR1 LNHDA and CDR2 SQIVND (reference sequence). The trim removed 4 bases at V and 4 bases at J, leaving 8 bases unmatched.

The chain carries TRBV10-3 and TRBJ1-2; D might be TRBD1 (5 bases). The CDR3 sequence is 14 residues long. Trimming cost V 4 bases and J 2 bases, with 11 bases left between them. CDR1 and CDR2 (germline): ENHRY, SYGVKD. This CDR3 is CAISGGAANYGYTF. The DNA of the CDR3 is TGTGCCATCAGTGGGGGCGCAGCGAACTATGGCTACACCTTC.

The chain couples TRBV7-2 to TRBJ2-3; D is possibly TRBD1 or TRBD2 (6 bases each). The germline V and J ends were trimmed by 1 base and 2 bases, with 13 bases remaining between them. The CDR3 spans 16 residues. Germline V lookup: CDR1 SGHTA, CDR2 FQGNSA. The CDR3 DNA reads TGTGCCAGCAGCTTAGGCGGCCGGGGGCCCACAGATACGCAGTATTTT. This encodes CASSLGGRGPTDTQYF.

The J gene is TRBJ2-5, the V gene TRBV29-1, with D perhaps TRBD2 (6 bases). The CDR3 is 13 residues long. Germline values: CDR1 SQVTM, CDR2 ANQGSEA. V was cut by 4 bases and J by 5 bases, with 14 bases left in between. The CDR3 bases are TGCAGCGTTGGGGACTTACCGGGGGAGACCCAGTACTTC. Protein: CSVGDLPGETQYF.

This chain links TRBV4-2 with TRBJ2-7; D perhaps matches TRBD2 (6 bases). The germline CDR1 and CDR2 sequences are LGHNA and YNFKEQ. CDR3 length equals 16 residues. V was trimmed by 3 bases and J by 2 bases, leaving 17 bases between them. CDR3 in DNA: TGTGCCAGCAGCCATGTTCCGGCGGGGACCGCCTACGAGCAGTACTTC. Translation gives CASSHVPAGTAYEQYF.

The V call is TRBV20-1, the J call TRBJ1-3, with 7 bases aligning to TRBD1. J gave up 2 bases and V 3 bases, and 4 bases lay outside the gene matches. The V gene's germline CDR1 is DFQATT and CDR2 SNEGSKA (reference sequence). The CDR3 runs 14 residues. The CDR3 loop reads CSASPDRAGNTIYF. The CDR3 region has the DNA TGCAGTGCTAGTCCCGACAGGGCTGGAAACACCATATATTTT.

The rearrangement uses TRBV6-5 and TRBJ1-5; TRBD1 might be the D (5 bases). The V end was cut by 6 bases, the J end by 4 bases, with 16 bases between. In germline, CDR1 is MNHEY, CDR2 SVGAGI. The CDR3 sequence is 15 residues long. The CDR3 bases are TGTGCCAGCAGCCCGGGACGGATGGGAAATCAGCCCCAGCATTTT. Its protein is CASSPGRMGNQPQHF.

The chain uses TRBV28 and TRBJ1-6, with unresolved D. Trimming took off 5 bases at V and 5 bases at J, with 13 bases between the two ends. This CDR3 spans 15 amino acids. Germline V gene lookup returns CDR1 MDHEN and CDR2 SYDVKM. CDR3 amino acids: CASSPSAPDNSPLHF. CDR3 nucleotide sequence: TGTGCCAGCAGTCCATCAGCGCCTGATAATTCACCCCTCCACTTT.

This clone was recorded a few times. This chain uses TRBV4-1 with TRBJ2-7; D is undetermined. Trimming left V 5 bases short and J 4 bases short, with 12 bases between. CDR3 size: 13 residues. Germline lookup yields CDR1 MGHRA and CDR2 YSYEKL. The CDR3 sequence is CASSLGARYEQYF. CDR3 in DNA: TGCGCCAGCAGCTTAGGAGCTCGGTACGAGCAGTACTTC.

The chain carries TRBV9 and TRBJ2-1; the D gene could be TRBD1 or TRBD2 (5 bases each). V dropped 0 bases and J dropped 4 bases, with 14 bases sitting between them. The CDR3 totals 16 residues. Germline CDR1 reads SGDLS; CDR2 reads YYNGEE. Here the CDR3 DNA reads TGTGCCAGCAGCGTAGTTCCCGGGGCGATATACAATGAGCAGTTCTTC. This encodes CASSVVPGAIYNEQFF.